A selection of T cell receptor beta chains follows, all from one sample in a study of blood T cell repertoires in COVID-19. Profiling relied on immunoSEQ multiplex PCR, and the TCRdb table lists in-frame clones only, not all of them. Among about 160,000 clones, 82% were seen once, and the ten largest hold 5.5% to 7.5%. Sequencing input: peripheral blood. These receptors came from a woman between 35 and 50 years old with COVID-19, enrolled during active disease. The CDR3 runs from the conserved cysteine through the conserved F or W. D genes are given only for firm matches.

V	J	D	length	DNA	CDR3
TRBV20-1	TRBJ1-1	TRBD1	11	TGCAGTGCGGAACGGGACAGCAGAGCTTTCTTT	CSAERDSRAFF
TRBV2	TRBJ1-2	.	12	TGTGCCAGCAGTGAACTAGAATCCGGCTACACCTTC	CASSELESGYTF
TRBV20-1	TRBJ2-4	.	11	TGCAGTGCTAGTCAACGGGACATTCAGTACTTC	CSASQRDIQYF
TRBV19	TRBJ2-1	.	15	TGTGCCAGTAGTCCGACTACCAGCTATAACAATGAGCAGTTCTTC	CASSPTTSYNNEQFF
TRBV30	TRBJ1-2	TRBD1	13	TGTGCCTGGAGTGCCCAGGGGGCGCGGGGCTACACCTTC	CAWSAQGARGYTF
TRBV29-1	TRBJ2-2	.	14	TGCAGCGTCCGACAGGTTTCGAACACCGGGGAGCTGTTTTTT	CSVRQVSNTGELFF
TRBV2	TRBJ1-1	.	13	TGTGCCAGCAGTAAGGAGTCGACCTTTGAAGCTTTCTTT	CASSKESTFEAFF
TRBV7-2	TRBJ2-5	.	12	TGTGCCAGCAGTATGTACGGGAAAGACCAGTACTTC	CASSMYGKDQYF
TRBV24-1	TRBJ2-1	TRBD2	13	TGTGCCACCAGGGCGGGAGGAAGGAATGAGCAGTTCTTC	CATRAGGRNEQFF
TRBV19	TRBJ1-4	.	15	TGTGCCAGTAGTATAGCATCGATCGGGGGGGAAAAACTGTTTTTT	CASSIASIGGEKLFF